This T cell receptor beta chain derives from a study of blood T cells in healthy people across ages. A sample-barcoded 5' primer and a J-beta primer mix were used in a second PCR of about 7 to 12 cycles. MiXCR, run by TCRdb on the 5' RACE reads, gives a single entry per CDR3 protein. This table holds roughly 1.7 million distinct CDR3 sequences, around 36% found once. CDR1 is MNHNY and CDR2 is SVGAGI in the germline V gene (reference sequence). J was trimmed by 5 bases and V by 8 bases; bases with no gene match: 7. This CDR3 has 13 residues. There are a few counts of this clonotype. The V gene is TRBV6-6, the J gene TRBJ2-5, with 8 bases that match TRBD2. Sequencing input: blood. This sequence was found in a woman aged 25 to 39 in good health. The CDR3: CASRAGAGETQYF. The CDR3 coding sequence is TGTGCCAGCCGAGCGGGAGCCGGGGAGACCCAGTACTTC.